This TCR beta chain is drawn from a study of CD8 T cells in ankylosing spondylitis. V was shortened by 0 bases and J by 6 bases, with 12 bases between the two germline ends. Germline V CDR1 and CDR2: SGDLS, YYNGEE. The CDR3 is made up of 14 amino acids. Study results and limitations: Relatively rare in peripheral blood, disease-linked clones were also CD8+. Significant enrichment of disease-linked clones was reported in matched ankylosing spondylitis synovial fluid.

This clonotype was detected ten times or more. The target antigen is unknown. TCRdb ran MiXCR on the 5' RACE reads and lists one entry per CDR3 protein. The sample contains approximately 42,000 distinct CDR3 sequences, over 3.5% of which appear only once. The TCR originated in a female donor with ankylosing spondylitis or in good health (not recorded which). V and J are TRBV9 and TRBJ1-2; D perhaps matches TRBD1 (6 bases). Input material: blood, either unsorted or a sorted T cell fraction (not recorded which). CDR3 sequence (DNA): TGTGCCAGCAGCGTAGAAGACAGGCCTCATGGCTACACCTTC. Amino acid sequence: CASSVEDRPHGYTF.